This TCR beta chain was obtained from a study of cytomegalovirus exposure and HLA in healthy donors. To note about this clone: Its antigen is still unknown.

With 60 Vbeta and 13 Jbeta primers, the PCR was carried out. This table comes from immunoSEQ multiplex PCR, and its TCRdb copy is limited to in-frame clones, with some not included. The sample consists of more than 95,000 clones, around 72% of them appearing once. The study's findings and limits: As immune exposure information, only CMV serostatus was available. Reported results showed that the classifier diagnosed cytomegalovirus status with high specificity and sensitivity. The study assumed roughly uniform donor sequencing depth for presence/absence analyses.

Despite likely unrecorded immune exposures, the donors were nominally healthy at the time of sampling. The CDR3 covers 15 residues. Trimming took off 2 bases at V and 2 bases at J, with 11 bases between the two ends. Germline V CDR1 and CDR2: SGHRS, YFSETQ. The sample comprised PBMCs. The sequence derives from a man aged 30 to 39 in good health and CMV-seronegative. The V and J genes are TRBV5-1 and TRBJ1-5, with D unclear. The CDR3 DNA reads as TGCGCCAGCAGCTTAGAGGGAAATGGCAATCAGCCCCAGCATTTT. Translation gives CASSLEGNGNQPQHF. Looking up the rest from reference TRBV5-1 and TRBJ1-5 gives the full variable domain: KAGVTQTPRYLIKTRGQQVTLSCSPISGHRSVSWYQQTPGQGLQFLFEYFSETQRNKGNFPGRFSGRQFSNSRSEMNVSTLELGDSALYLCASSLEGNGNQPQHFGDGTRLSIL.